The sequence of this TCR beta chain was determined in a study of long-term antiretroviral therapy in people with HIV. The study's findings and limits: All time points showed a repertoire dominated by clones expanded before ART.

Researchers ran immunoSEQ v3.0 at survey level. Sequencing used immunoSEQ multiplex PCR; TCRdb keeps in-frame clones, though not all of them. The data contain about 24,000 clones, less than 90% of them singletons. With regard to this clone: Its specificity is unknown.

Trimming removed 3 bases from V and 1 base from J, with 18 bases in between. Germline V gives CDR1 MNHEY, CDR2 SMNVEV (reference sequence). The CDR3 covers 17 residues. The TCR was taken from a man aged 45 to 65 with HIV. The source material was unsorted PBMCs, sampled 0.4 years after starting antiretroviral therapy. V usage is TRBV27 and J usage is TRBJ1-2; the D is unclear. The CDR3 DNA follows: TGTGCCAGCAGTTTTATCGGCTTGAGGGAAGTTAACTATGGCTACACCTTC. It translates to CASSFIGLREVNYGYTF.